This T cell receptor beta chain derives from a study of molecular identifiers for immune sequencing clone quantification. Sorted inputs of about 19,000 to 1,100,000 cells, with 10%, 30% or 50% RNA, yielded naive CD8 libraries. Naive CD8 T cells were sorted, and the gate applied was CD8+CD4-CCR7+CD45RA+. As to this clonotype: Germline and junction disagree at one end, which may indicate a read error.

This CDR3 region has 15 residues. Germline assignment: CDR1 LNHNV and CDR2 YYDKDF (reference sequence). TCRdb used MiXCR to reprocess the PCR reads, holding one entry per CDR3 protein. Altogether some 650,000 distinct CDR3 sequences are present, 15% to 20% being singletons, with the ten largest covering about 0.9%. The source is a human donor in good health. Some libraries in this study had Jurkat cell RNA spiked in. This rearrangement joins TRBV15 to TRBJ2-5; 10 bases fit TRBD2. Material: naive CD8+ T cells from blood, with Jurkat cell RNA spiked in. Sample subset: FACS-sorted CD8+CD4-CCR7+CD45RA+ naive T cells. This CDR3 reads CATSNPLAGSKTQCF. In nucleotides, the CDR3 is TGTGCCACCAGCAACCCACTAGCGGGATCGAAGACCCAGTGCTTC.